The rows below give T cell receptor beta chains drawn from one sample of a study of graft-versus-host responses after intestinal transplantation. Only in-frame clones appear in the TCRdb table, and some are missing; sequencing was by immunoSEQ multiplex PCR. The data hold 40,000 to 55,000 clones, with around 95% observed a single time. These receptors have no known antigen. The sample in question was unstimulated CD8+ T cells sorted from spleen or lymph node cells, obtained before transplant. These receptors originate from a human donor who was the organ donor for an intestinal transplant. Each CDR3 is given with its conserved first and last residue. The D gene is left open where the match is weak. The size entry is marked missing in some rows and otherwise reads once, few, many or a size class.

>TRBJ1-5|TRBV27|-|-
CASSPTRLYPGNQPQHF
TGTGCCAGCAGCCCCACTCGACTGTACCCAGGGAATCAGCCCCAGCATTTT
>TRBJ1-1|TRBV7-8|TRBD1|-
CASSLERGHSTEAFF
TGTGCCAGCAGCTTAGAAAGGGGGCACAGCACTGAAGCTTTCTTT
>TRBJ1-1|TRBV27|-|-
CASSLLSGPIYPNTEAFF
TGTGCCAGCAGTTTACTATCCGGACCGATATACCCGAACACTGAAGCTTTCTTT
>TRBJ2-5|TRBV7-9|TRBD1|-
CASSSNPRTGEETQYF
TGTGCCAGCAGCTCAAACCCCCGGACAGGGGAGGAGACCCAGTACTTC
>TRBJ2-5|TRBV6-6|-|few
CASSYVADQETQYF
TGTGCCAGCAGTTACGTGGCAGATCAGGAGACCCAGTACTTC
>TRBJ2-1|TRBV29-1|TRBD1|-
CSALTGSSYNEQFF
TGCAGCGCCTTGACAGGGAGCTCCTACAATGAGCAGTTCTTC
>TRBJ2-7|TRBV7-9|TRBD1|-
CASSDGTAYYEQYF
TGTGCCAGCAGCGATGGGACAGCTTACTACGAGCAGTACTTC
>TRBJ2-1|TRBV27|-|-
CASCLGASYNEQFF
TGTGCCAGTTGTCTAGGGGCCTCCTACAATGAGCAGTTCTTC
>TRBJ2-2|TRBV5-6|-|-
CASSPPADSNTGELFF
TGTGCCAGCAGCCCCCCGGCAGACTCGAACACCGGGGAGCTGTTTTTT
>TRBJ2-2|TRBV11-2|-|-
CASSQNSGAGELFF
TGTGCCAGCAGTCAAAACAGTGGCGCCGGGGAGCTGTTTTTT
>TRBJ2-1|TRBV4-3|TRBD1|-
CASSQDHRTGEFF
TGCGCCAGCAGCCAAGATCATAGGACAGGGGAGTTCTTC
>TRBJ1-1|TRBV13|TRBD1|-
CASSSRQGGTEAFF
TGTGCCAGCAGCTCGAGACAGGGTGGCACTGAAGCTTTCTTT
>TRBJ2-7|TRBV6-1|-|-
CASITMVSSYEQYF
TGTGCCAGCATTACCATGGTAAGCTCCTACGAGCAGTACTTC
>TRBJ1-1|TRBV12-5|-|few
CASGLVPIFF
TGTGCTAGTGGTTTGGTACCGATTTTCTTT
>TRBJ2-2|TRBV6-5|-|-
CASSSAGFTGELFF
TGTGCCAGCAGTTCCGCAGGGTTTACCGGGGAGCTGTTTTTT
>TRBJ2-3|TRBV28|TRBD2|-
CASSAPGSGGVDTQYF
TGTGCCAGCAGTGCCCCGGGTAGCGGGGGGGTAGATACGCAGTATTTT
>TRBJ1-5|TRBV28|TRBD1|-
CASSADRVENQPQHF
TGTGCCAGCAGTGCAGACAGGGTAGAAAATCAGCCCCAGCATTTT
>TRBJ2-5|TRBV6-5|TRBD1|-
CASSLNRGLEVTQYF
TGTGCCAGCAGTCTAAACAGGGGGTTAGAGGTGACCCAGTACTTC
>TRBJ1-3|TRBV14|-|-
CASSQESSSGRAIYF
TGTGCCAGCAGCCAAGAGAGTTCGTCGGGTCGTGCCATATATTTT
>TRBJ2-5|TRBV5-6|TRBD1|-
CASSIGQGTETQYF
TGTGCCAGCAGCATAGGACAGGGTACGGAGACCCAGTACTTC
>TRBJ2-7|TRBV2|TRBD1|-
CASSGGQGLYEQYF
TGTGCCAGCAGTGGGGGACAGGGCCTTTACGAGCAGTACTTC
>TRBJ2-3|TRBV15|-|-
CATSLPSGGADTQYF
TGTGCCACCAGCTTACCCTCCGGGGGTGCAGATACGCAGTATTTT
>TRBJ1-1|TRBV7-3|-|-
CASSLYEGMGTEAFF
TGTGCCAGCAGCTTATATGAGGGGATGGGCACTGAAGCTTTCTTT
>TRBJ1-3|TRBV19|-|-
CASSTDRSNTIYF
TGTGCCAGTAGTACCGACAGGAGCAACACCATATATTTT
>TRBJ1-2|TRBV5-1|-|once
CASSQTAPSEPAGYTF
TGCGCCAGCAGCCAGACCGCCCCCTCTGAACCGGCTGGCTACACCTTC
>TRBJ2-5|TRBV7-8|TRBD1|-
CASSPQPGQGSETQYF
TGTGCCAGCAGCCCGCAACCGGGACAGGGGAGCGAGACCCAGTACTTC
>TRBJ2-7|TRBV6-1|-|-
CASSVGEVYEQYF
TGTGCCAGCAGTGTAGGGGAGGTCTACGAGCAGTACTTC
>TRBJ2-1|TRBV5-1|-|-
CASSYIWDSSYNEQFF
TGCGCCAGCAGCTATATTTGGGACTCCTCCTACAATGAGCAGTTCTTC
>TRBJ2-7|TRBV7-2|TRBD1|-
CASSLVGTGYEQYF
TGTGCCAGCAGCTTAGTAGGGACAGGCTACGAGCAGTACTTC
>TRBJ1-6|TRBV27|TRBD1|-
CATSGGSSYNSPLHF
TGTGCCACCTCAGGGGGGAGCTCCTATAATTCACCCCTCCACTTT
>TRBJ1-5|TRBV27|TRBD1|-
CASSSVGDRDQPQHF
TGTGCCAGCAGTTCTGTTGGGGACAGGGACCAGCCCCAGCATTTT
>TRBJ1-1|TRBV10-3|-|-
CAIRTGENTEAFF
TGTGCCATCAGGACAGGAGAGAACACTGAAGCTTTCTTT
>TRBJ2-3|TRBV11-2|TRBD1|-
CASSPTDRVTDTQYF
TGTGCCAGCAGCCCGACGGACAGGGTCACAGATACGCAGTATTTT
>TRBJ1-5|TRBV27|TRBD1|-
CASSLGQGFVQPQHF
TGTGCCAGCAGTTTGGGACAGGGGTTCGTTCAGCCCCAGCATTTT
>TRBJ2-7|TRBV7-2|-|-
CASSDTYEQYF
TGTGCCAGCAGCGACACCTACGAGCAGTACTTC
>TRBJ1-2|TRBV28|-|-
CASSLQSEGTGYYGYTF
TGTGCCAGCAGTTTACAGTCAGAAGGGACCGGCTACTATGGCTACACCTTC
>TRBJ2-1|TRBV10-1|-|-
CASSEGAGINEQFF
TGCGCCAGCAGTGAGGGGGCAGGGATCAATGAGCAGTTCTTC
>TRBJ2-3|TRBV28|TRBD1|-
CASSLGTGATDTQYF
TGTGCCAGCAGTTTAGGAACAGGGGCGACAGATACGCAGTATTTT
>TRBJ2-2|TRBV28|-|-
CASSLGLMGNTGELFF
TGTGCCAGCAGTTTAGGTCTAATGGGTAACACCGGGGAGCTGTTTTTT
>TRBJ2-5|TRBV9|TRBD1|-
CASSARTGGRQETQYF
TGTGCCAGCAGCGCGCGGACAGGGGGCCGACAAGAGACCCAGTACTTC
>TRBJ1-1|TRBV27|-|-
CASSPGHTNTEAFF
TGTGCCAGCAGTCCGGGACACACGAACACTGAAGCTTTCTTT
>TRBJ1-4|TRBV7-2|-|-
CASSRRAREEKLFF
TGTGCCAGCAGCCGCCGGGCCCGGGAGGAAAAACTGTTTTTT